The rows below give T cell receptor beta chains drawn from one sample of a study of T-cell memory formation after mild COVID-19. A single record per CDR3 protein comes from TCRdb applying MiXCR to the 5' RACE reads. The sample carries roughly 300,000 distinct CDR3 sequences, about an eighth recorded once. The material sequenced was PBMCs or a T cell subset sorted from them (not recorded which). These receptors were collected from a man aged 18 to 29 who had mild COVID-19 (a few samples of this study predate the infection). Cell type and time point are not known. The CDR3 runs from the conserved cysteine through the conserved F or W. D genes are given only for firm matches. The size field is filled for only some rows; it gives once, few, many or a size class.

clone_size,v_call,j_call,d_call,cdr3_aa,cdr3_nt
.,TRBV7-2,TRBJ1-2,.,CASSLVRDGPNYGYTF,TGTGCCAGCAGCTTAGTACGGGACGGCCCTAACTATGGCTACACCTTC
.,TRBV10-1,TRBJ2-3,.,CASSRGYGDTQYF,TGCGCCAGCAGTAGGGGGTACGGAGATACGCAGTATTTT
few,TRBV20-1,TRBJ2-5,TRBD2,CSARGATSAQETQYF,TGCAGTGCTAGAGGAGCCACTAGCGCCCAAGAGACCCAGTACTTC
few,TRBV5-4,TRBJ1-1,.,CASSFLVGSFMNTEAFF,TGTGCCAGCAGCTTCTTGGTGGGGAGCTTTATGAACACTGAAGCTTTCTTT
many,TRBV5-6,TRBJ2-3,.,CASSLRDYTQYF,TGTGCCAGCAGCTTGCGGGACTATACGCAGTATTTT
few,TRBV5-6,TRBJ1-5,.,CASSPWPLIGSNQPQHF,TGTGCCAGCAGCCCGTGGCCCCTCATAGGAAGCAATCAGCCCCAGCATTTT
.,TRBV20-1,TRBJ2-6,TRBD1,CSARDARGYSGANVLTF,TGCAGTGCTAGAGACGCCAGGGGGTACTCTGGGGCCAACGTCCTGACTTTC
.,TRBV19,TRBJ2-2,.,CASGQRRAGELFF,TGTGCCAGTGGTCAACGGAGGGCCGGGGAGCTGTTTTTT
few,TRBV27,TRBJ2-1,.,CASSPLLGGRFDEQFF,TGTGCCAGCAGTCCCCTCCTCGGGGGGCGCTTCGATGAGCAGTTCTTC
many,TRBV18,TRBJ2-2,.,CASSPIRGQNTGELFF,TGTGCCAGCTCACCAATCAGGGGTCAAAACACCGGGGAGCTGTTTTTT
many,TRBV7-8,TRBJ2-3,TRBD1,CASSPDYRGTDTQYF,TGTGCCAGCAGCCCGGACTACAGGGGGACAGATACGCAGTATTTT
many,TRBV20-1,TRBJ1-2,.,CSAPRGSAGYTF,TGCAGTGCTCCCAGGGGTTCCGCCGGCTACACCTTC
few,TRBV6-2/TRBV6-3,TRBJ2-3,TRBD2,CASSSPTTSGERYTQYF,TGTGCCAGCAGTTCGCCCACGACTAGCGGGGAGAGGTATACGCAGTATTTT
many,TRBV7-2,TRBJ2-7,TRBD2,CASSLVVTSGYEQYF,TGTGCCAGCAGCTTAGTGGTGACTAGCGGTTACGAGCAGTACTTC
few,TRBV12-3/TRBV12-4,TRBJ2-3,TRBD2,CASTESGGVTDTQYF,TGTGCCAGCACCGAAAGCGGGGGAGTCACAGATACGCAGTATTTT
.,TRBV20-1,TRBJ2-5,TRBD2,CSAREVAGFQETQYF,TGCAGTGCTAGAGAGGTAGCGGGGTTCCAAGAGACCCAGTACTTC
.,TRBV5-1,TRBJ1-4,.,CASSSGATNNEKLFF,TGCGCCAGCAGCTCGGGGGCAACTAATAATGAAAAACTGTTTTTT
many,TRBV9,TRBJ2-4,TRBD2,CASSAGLAENIQYF,TGTGCCAGCAGCGCGGGACTAGCGGAAAACATTCAGTACTTC
few,TRBV7-2,TRBJ1-1,.,CASSRQYTAEAFF,TGTGCCAGCTCGCGTCAGTATACGGCTGAAGCTTTCTTT
.,TRBV25-1,TRBJ1-6,.,CASSVNFDYNSPLHF,TGTGCCAGCAGTGTCAATTTTGATTATAATTCACCCCTCCACTTT
.,TRBV20-1,TRBJ2-2,TRBD2,CSAHSGGAGELFF,TGCAGTGCACATAGCGGGGGGGCCGGGGAGCTGTTTTTT
.,TRBV12-3/TRBV12-4,TRBJ2-3,.,CASSFEDWTDTQYF,TGTGCCAGCAGTTTTGAGGACTGGACAGATACGCAGTATTTT
.,TRBV5-1,TRBJ2-3,TRBD2,CASSSGLGDSTDTQYF,TGCGCCAGCAGCTCTGGACTAGGAGATAGCACAGATACGCAGTATTTT
.,TRBV11-1,TRBJ1-2,TRBD1,CASSFGQGHYGYTF,TGTGCCAGCAGCTTTGGACAGGGACACTATGGCTACACCTTC
.,TRBV2,TRBJ2-7,.,CASSERAENSYEQYF,TGTGCCAGCAGTGAGCGGGCCGAAAACTCCTACGAGCAGTACTTC
many,TRBV20-1,TRBJ1-2,.,CSARDGGVPGYTF,TGCAGTGCTAGAGATGGGGGCGTTCCAGGCTACACCTTC
.,TRBV25-1,TRBJ2-5,.,CATSGPGEETQYF,TGTGCCACCTCCGGTCCCGGGGAAGAGACCCAGTACTTC
once,TRBV4-1,TRBJ1-1,.,CASSQGGWNTEAFF,TGCGCCAGCAGCCAAGGTGGGTGGAACACTGAAGCTTTCTTT
.,TRBV5-1,TRBJ2-7,TRBD1,CASSKGQTYEQYF,TGCGCCAGCAGCAAGGGACAGACCTACGAGCAGTACTTC
few,TRBV5-1,TRBJ2-2,.,CASSSRGAPNTGELFF,TGCGCCAGCAGCTCCCGGGGGGCGCCGAACACCGGGGAGCTGTTTTTT
many,TRBV9,TRBJ2-5,.,CASSVEGGWQTQYF,TGTGCCAGCAGCGTAGAGGGGGGCTGGCAGACCCAGTACTTC
.,TRBV12-3/TRBV12-4,TRBJ2-5,TRBD1,CASGTGGHETQYF,TGTGCCAGCGGGACAGGGGGCCACGAGACCCAGTACTTC
.,TRBV5-1,TRBJ2-1,.,CASSLGEGTYNEQFF,TGCGCCAGCAGCTTGGGTGAGGGGACCTACAATGAGCAGTTCTTC
many,TRBV6-2/TRBV6-3,TRBJ2-3,.,CASSYARVGTDTQYF,TGTGCCAGCAGTTACGCAAGGGTTGGCACAGATACGCAGTATTTT
few,TRBV6-2/TRBV6-3,TRBJ2-3,.,CASSITWKDTQYF,TGTGCCAGCAGTATTACATGGAAAGATACGCAGTATTTT
many,TRBV7-6,TRBJ1-5,.,CASSLWAGNSNQPQHF,TGTGCCAGCAGCTTATGGGCAGGGAATAGCAATCAGCCCCAGCATTTT
.,TRBV7-2,TRBJ2-7,TRBD1,CASSLGQGPAEQYF,TGTGCCAGCAGCTTAGGACAGGGGCCAGCCGAGCAGTACTTC
.,TRBV4-3,TRBJ1-1,.,CASSRKGDLNTEAFF,TGCGCCAGCAGCCGAAAAGGAGATCTGAACACTGAAGCTTTCTTT
few,TRBV25-1,TRBJ2-7,TRBD1,CASSHRDRITYEQYF,TGTGCCAGCAGTCACCGGGACAGGATTACCTACGAGCAGTACTTC
.,TRBV7-9,TRBJ1-1,.,CASSRGSGTEAFF,TGTGCCAGCAGCCGCGGGTCCGGGACAGAAGCTTTCTTT
once,TRBV10-3,TRBJ2-7,TRBD2,CAISGASGPGYEQYF,TGTGCCATCAGTGGGGCTAGCGGGCCCGGATACGAGCAGTACTTC
.,TRBV20-1,TRBJ2-3,.,CSARERRQGTDTQYF,TGCAGTGCTAGAGAACGGAGACAGGGCACAGATACGCAGTATTTT
few,TRBV27,TRBJ2-4,.,CASSLSLQGVVQYF,TGTGCCAGCAGTTTATCGTTACAGGGAGTTGTTCAGTACTTC
.,TRBV2,TRBJ1-4,TRBD1,CASSEQGAQEKLFF,TGTGCCAGCAGTGAGCAGGGGGCTCAAGAAAAACTGTTTTTT
.,TRBV7-3,TRBJ2-5,TRBD2,CASSLFGLETETQYF,TGTGCCAGCAGCTTATTCGGACTAGAGACCGAGACCCAGTACTTC
few,TRBV10-1,TRBJ2-3,.,CASSTGTSSTDTQYF,TGCGCCAGCAGTACCGGGACTTCTAGCACAGATACGCAGTATTTT
.,TRBV18,TRBJ2-3,.,CASSQRQAVTDTQYF,TGTGCCAGCTCACAACGACAGGCCGTCACAGATACGCAGTATTTT
few,TRBV12-3/TRBV12-4,TRBJ1-6,.,CASSNRDSPLHF,TGTGCCAGCAGTAACAGGGATTCACCCCTCCACTTT
.,TRBV4-3,TRBJ1-6,.,CASSQDGSGSYNSPLHF,TGCGCCAGCAGCCAAGATGGCTCAGGATCCTATAATTCACCCCTCCACTTT
few,TRBV20-1,TRBJ2-3,.,CSARMEAGTDTQYF,TGCAGTGCTAGAATGGAGGCGGGCACAGATACGCAGTATTTT
few,TRBV4-1,TRBJ2-7,.,CASSQDRSVGQEQYF,TGCGCCAGCAGCCAAGACCGATCGGTCGGTCAGGAGCAGTACTTC
many,TRBV19,TRBJ2-1,.,CASNQGSSYNEQFF,TGTGCCAGTAATCAGGGGTCATCCTACAATGAGCAGTTCTTC
few,TRBV18,TRBJ2-5,.,CASSPLLETQYF,TGTGCCAGCTCACCCTTATTGGAGACCCAGTACTTC